This entry describes one T cell receptor beta chain. Its antigen remains unidentified. The run depth of the assay was deep. Sequencing used immunoSEQ multiplex PCR; TCRdb keeps in-frame clones, though not all of them. Of around 700,000 clones listed, 60% to 75% are singletons. It was into CD45RA+ naive and CD45RA-negative memory subsets that the CD4+ cells were split. The CDR3 extends over 15 amino acids. J gave up 2 bases and V 5 bases, and 4 bases lay outside the gene matches. Germline V lookup: CDR1 SSHAT, CDR2 FNYEAQ (reference sequence). This sample is part of a study of shared clonotypes between healthy human individuals. Study results and limitations: Naive subsets generally exceeded memory subsets in estimated richness.

This TCR was sampled from a woman aged 30 to 39 in good health. The V and J genes are TRBV7-7 and TRBJ2-1; 9 nucleotides agree with TRBD1. Input material: memory CD4+ T cells sorted from blood. Subset described: CD45RA-negative fraction. CDR3 in amino acids: CASSLGQGTYNEQFF. Written as DNA, the CDR3 is TGTGCCAGCAGCCTGGGACAGGGTACCTACAATGAGCAGTTCTTC. The whole variable domain, remainder taken from reference TRBV7-7 and TRBJ2-1, is GAGVSQSPRYKVTKRGQDVTLRCDPISSHATLYWYQQALGQGPEFLTYFNYEAQPDKSGLPSDRFSAERPEGSISTLTIQRTEQRDSAMYRCASSLGQGTYNEQFFGPGTRLTVL.